This T cell receptor beta chain was found in a study of cytomegalovirus exposure and HLA in healthy donors (dated by TCRdb to 2016 to 2017). At the level of the whole study: According to an earlier analysis of a few hundred of the donors, about 190 million T cells yielded 120 million or so unique TCR beta sequences and approximately 300 Gb of sequence data. The study aimed to test whether cataloging public T cell receptors could reveal signatures of past pathogen exposure. Five DR-DQ haplotypes were handled as single units for association and clustering because linkage in the cohort was strong. Both class I and class II loci were covered by HLA typing, at four-digit resolution. Among the roughly 370 genotyped donors, around 81% belonged to the genetic ancestry cluster associated with self-reported Caucasian donors. Rather than using new phenotypic data, the later analysis identified candidate immune exposures from TCR beta sequences and from how often those sequences occurred across donors. Donor age, sex, ethnicity and CMV serostatus were compiled alongside the repertoire data. Using immunosequencing, the study profiled T cell repertoires from about 650 subjects and related those repertoires to cytomegalovirus serostatus. Across about 380 genotyped donors of the cohort, an average of approximately 220,000 unique TCR beta nucleotide sequences per donor were sequenced, and roughly 20% of those sequences were non-productive. A later genetic analysis used genome-wide SNP genotypes for 398 of the 666 donors, treating that subset as a discovery cohort. A later analysis re-examined previously published TCR beta repertoires from 610 or so donors and added high-resolution HLA genotyping to investigate patterns of TCR occurrence. Every repertoire in the discovery cohort had been generated on one and the same sequencing platform. In an earlier analysis of several hundred of the donors, high-throughput TCR beta sequencing was used to judge whether each TCR beta V gene segment behaved as functional or pseudogenic. Besides the first cohort of 666 subjects, a separate validation cohort made up of roughly 120 different subjects was used. An early release covering 550 to 650 HLA-typed donors comprised about 290 gigabases of sequencing data and about 90 million unique TCR sequences. The study combined high-throughput TCR immunosequencing, statistical association of individual TCRs with disease status, and machine learning to predict cytomegalovirus infection status. Typing coverage differed by locus: A, B, C, DRB1 and DQB1 were typed in about 620-630 donors, DQA1 in approximately 520, DPA1 in over 600, and DPB1 in just under 490. Results and caveats for the whole study, not just this receptor: According to a later analysis, parvovirus B19, influenza, CMV and Epstein-Barr virus appeared linked to several top co-occurrence clusters. Immune exposure information for the cohort was limited to CMV serostatus. Compared with the roughly 670-donor mean, donors in an Asian-associated ancestry cluster had fewer N-insertions in productive TCRs, according to a later genetic analysis. A cluster of highly shared sequence variants was judged likely to be a technical artifact of the sequencing pipeline. About 15 rarely observed V segments, including chromosome 9 orphons, were excluded from the earlier analysis of a few hundred of the donors because counts were too low. In a later genetic analysis, a missense DCLRE1C variant was associated with V-gene and J-gene trimming of TCR beta chains, and the association was replicated in an independent cohort. A later analysis associated approximately 17,000 TCR beta sequences with specific HLA alleles at a false discovery rate of 0.05. In a later analysis, the rate of TCR association differed among HLA loci, with DRB1 alleles having the most associated TCRs and HLA-C alleles having the fewest. In vitro tests confirmed that a few of the cytomegalovirus-associated TCR beta chains recognize cytomegalovirus antigens. In this cohort, only TCR beta chains were sequenced, and detectable features were limited by the absence of alpha or paired-chain data. In a later analysis, HLA-associated TCR beta chains showed more clonal expansion and lower generation probabilities than non-associated chains that were equally common. When HLA alleles, especially DR and DQ, strongly co-occurred, TCR associations were difficult to assign to individual alleles. Some IMGT-functional V segments, including TRBV6-2 and TRBV6-3, could not be told apart with the 87-base-pair reads, so those segments were excluded. In a later analysis, most CMV-associated TCR beta chains were found to appear HLA-restricted, with HLA associations seemingly driven largely by CMV exposure. In an earlier analysis of approximately 600 of the donors, most TCR beta V segments were observed in productive rearrangements about 87% or about 30% of the time, broadly matching IMGT annotations. It was suggested by the authors that the approach could potentially be generalized to other disease states and immunological phenotypes. A further reported finding was that TCR beta sequences accurately predicted the HLA-A and HLA-B alleles for most subjects in the first cohort. Cytomegalovirus status was reported to be diagnosed by the classifier with high specificity and sensitivity in both the original and validation cohorts. Sequencing depth was assumed to be roughly uniform across donors in the presence/absence analyses, though that assumption may not hold. Correlated functional status among segregating V segments might be attributable to linkage disequilibrium, but an unknown experimental factor could not be ruled out. In the study, around 150 TCR beta chains were listed as associated with cytomegalovirus. Across donors, most TCR sequences were observed very rarely, whereas some public TCRs were present in many individuals. Because some donors lacked HLA typing at each locus, the association tests relied only on the typed subset.

The library was generated by the immunoSEQ multiplex PCR assay. The multiplex PCR relied on a mix of 60 forward primers for TCR Vbeta segments and 13 reverse primers for TCR Jbeta segments. The CDR3 region of rearranged TCR beta genes was amplified from genomic DNA with a multiplex PCR assay. The amplified TCR beta libraries were sequenced on the Illumina HiSeq System as 87-base-pair reads. In the authors' own workflow: In a later analysis, 77 million or so unique TCR beta chains were counted across the 500 to 850 repertoires, and roughly 9.9 million of these chains were shared by at least two donors. Raw reads were error-corrected and collapsed into unique sequences with a nearest-neighbor algorithm that merged closely related sequences to remove PCR and sequencing errors. V, D and J gene segments were assigned by aligning CDR3 sequences to IMGT reference sequences. For a sequence to be retained, at least a six-nucleotide match to both a V gene segment and a J gene segment was required. Rearrangements were classified as productive when the CDR3 lacked stop codons and remained in frame with V and J, and all other rearrangements were classified as non-productive. CDR3 was defined according to IMGT convention as the region running from the second conserved V-encoded cysteine to the conserved J-encoded phenylalanine. Sequences without an unambiguous match to a single V gene segment were excluded from the earlier analysis of 450 to 650 of the donors. In an earlier analysis of 450 to 750 of the donors, a V segment was called functional when productive rearrangements were above 56.7%, and segregating when the standard deviation between donors exceeded 5%. A statistical classification framework was built to diagnose cytomegalovirus status from the catalog of TCR beta chain sequences. V and J gene assignment, in a later analysis, came from comparing TCR nucleotide sequences with IMGT/GENE-DB human TR gene sequences. In a later analysis, CDR3 sequences and most-parsimonious VDJ recombination scenarios were assigned using the TCRdist pipeline. In a later analysis, each TCR beta chain was defined by its CDR3 amino acid sequence together with its V-gene family, and reads lacking a unique V-gene family were excluded. To address suspected cross-contamination and a sequencing artifact, a later analysis removed around 600 highly shared, low-generation-probability nucleotide sequences. A later analysis calculated a clonal expansion index for each public chain from normalized within-repertoire ranks of inferred template counts. In a later analysis, generation probabilities were computed using a VDJ recombination model fitted to out-of-frame rearrangements, and the results were checked against IGoR. In a later analysis, hypergeometric tests were used to score TCR-TCR, TCR-HLA and TCR-CMV co-occurrence, with a repertoire-size bias correction applied to TCR pairs. In a later analysis, false discovery rates were estimated by permuting HLA or CMV assignments 20 times. A later analysis grouped co-occurring TCRs with DBSCAN, adding TCRdist sequence similarity when clustering within HLA-allele-positive subsets. Repertoires with fewer than 30,000 or more than 120,000 public chains, plus five repertoires with anomalous nucleotide sharing, were excluded from co-occurrence clustering. Imported from immuneACCESS, the table was reduced by TCRdb to in-frame sequences with V and J called. These copies leave out some clones; in studies compared against another copy, an unresolved V gene accounts for under half, and the cause of the remainder is not known. V and J calls and clone size are those listed in that table; D and trimming were worked out from the DNA. Here the sample has about 140,000 clones; 61% occur a single time. The leading ten clones occupy 1.8% of the sample.

Cut back by 3 bases and 1 base, the V and J ends lie 12 bases apart. Taken from cysteine to phenylalanine, the CDR3 has 15 residues. Of all the DNA, just the CDR3 is kept, 45 bases in frame from base 1. The germline V gene (reference sequence) sets CDR1 to SEHNR and CDR2 to FQNEAQ. In regard to this clone: Its recognized antigen is unknown. The record has no base qualities; no much larger clone is one base away.

In total, just over 650 healthy bone marrow donors made up the cohort. At the time of sampling, every cohort member was nominally healthy, though immune exposures that went unrecorded were likely present. The donor tested CMV seronegative, placing the donor among the approximately 360 seronegative members of the cohort. A peripheral blood sample was provided by each donor, and peripheral blood mononuclear cells were used for TCR beta sequencing. Genomic DNA was extracted from the blood cell samples with the Qiagen DNeasy Blood Extraction Kit. The chain couples TRBV7-9 to TRBJ1-2; possibly the D gene is TRBD1, per 6 matching bases. This clonotype originated in a male donor in good health and CMV-seronegative. Material: PBMCs. The encoded CDR3 is CASSFQTGGNYGYTF. The nucleotide sequence reads as follows: TGTGCCAGCAGCTTCCAGACAGGCGGTAACTATGGCTACACCTTC.